Following are 13 T cell receptor beta chains from one sample sequenced in a study of blood T cell repertoires in COVID-19. The repertoire was sequenced with immunoSEQ multiplex PCR; TCRdb's copy has only in-frame clones and lacks some. This sample yields 200,000 to 250,000 clones, of which around 82% are seen a single time; 3.5% to 4.5% belongs to the top ten. Sequencing was carried out using PBMCs or T cells enriched from blood (not recorded which). The receptors originated from a man aged 30 to 45 with acute COVID-19.

The chain uses TRBV10-2 and TRBJ2-1; 8 bases fit TRBD2. Trimming removed 3 bases from V and 8 bases from J; junction bases left unmatched: 6. The CDR3 has 14 residues. Per the germline V gene, CDR1 is WSHSY and CDR2 is SAAADI. The CDR3 region is CASSESAGGDEQFF. The CDR3 DNA follows: TGCGCCAGCAGTGAATCGGCGGGGGGAGATGAGCAGTTCTTC.

This chain uses TRBV9 with TRBJ1-3, with 7 bases aligning to TRBD1. The CDR3 consists of 14 residues. V dropped 0 bases and J dropped 4; count of bases not matched to a gene: 1. The germline gives CDR1 SGDLS, CDR2 YYNGEE. As DNA, the CDR3 is TGTGCCAGCAGCGTAGAGGGACAGGGAAACACCATATATTTT. This encodes CASSVEGQGNTIYF.

V and J are TRBV6-6 and TRBJ1-2; TRBD1 matches 8 bases. The CDR3 extends over 15 amino acids. The V gene end was trimmed by 2 bases and the J gene end by 2 bases; junction bases not matched to a gene: 4. CDR1 and CDR2 (germline): MNHNY, SVGAGI (reference sequence). CDR3 sequence reads: CASSYGQGTNYGYTF. CDR3 nucleotide sequence: TGTGCCAGCAGTTACGGACAGGGCACAAACTATGGCTACACCTTC.

This clone was counted only a few times. The chain links TRBV27 to TRBJ2-3, with 12 positions matching TRBD2. This CDR3 is built from 16 residues. CDR1 and CDR2 from the germline V gene are MNHEY and SMNVEV (reference sequence). The ends lost 4 bases at V and 1 base at J; junction bases unmatched: 3. The CDR3 DNA reads as TGTGCCAGCAGTTCCTGGACTAGCGGGGGCACAGATACGCAGTATTTT. It specifies CASSSWTSGGTDTQYF.

The V call is TRBV2, the J call TRBJ1-5; D possibly corresponds to TRBD1 (5 bases). CDR3 length: 16 residues. Germline V gives CDR1 SNHLY, CDR2 FYNNEI. V gave up 1 base and J gave up 0 bases, with 10 bases separating them. CDR3 residues: CASSEGGTYSNQPQHF. CDR3 coding DNA: TGTGCCAGCAGTGAAGGAGGGACTTATAGCAATCAGCCCCAGCATTTT.

This chain uses TRBV12-3 or TRBV12-4 with TRBJ1-2; perhaps TRBD1 as D (5 bases). CDR3 length equals 13 residues. Trimming took off 3 bases at V and 5 bases at J, with 10 bases between the two ends. CDR3 coding DNA: TGTGCCAGCAGTTTGGTACAGGCTTATGGCTACACCTTC. Encoded protein: CASSLVQAYGYTF.

This chain uses TRBV10-1 with TRBJ2-3; TRBD2 aligns across 9 bases. CDR1 and CDR2 (germline): WNHNN, SYGVQD (reference sequence). Trimming removed 5 bases from V and 7 bases from J; junction bases left unmatched: 4. This CDR3 is 13 amino acids long. In nucleotides, the CDR3 is TGCGCCAGCAGTCGCGGGGGGGCTAATACGCAGTATTTT. Translation gives CASSRGGANTQYF.

This rearrangement joins TRBV5-1 to TRBJ1-1; no clear D gene. The CDR3 consists of 14 residues. The ends were cut back, 0 bases at V and 4 bases at J, with 10 bases in the middle. Germline CDR1 SGHRS, CDR2 YFSETQ. The CDR3 reads CASSLGEEGTEAFF. The CDR3 DNA is TGCGCCAGCAGCTTGGGTGAGGAGGGCACTGAAGCTTTCTTT.

This clone was detected only a few times. The chain employs TRBV5-6 and TRBJ2-7, with D unclear. Germline V gene lookup returns CDR1 SGHDT and CDR2 YYEEEE. Trimming shortened V by 0 bases and J by 4 bases, and 8 bases separated the two germline ends. The CDR3 contains 13 residues. The CDR3 here is CASSLERFYEQYF. For the CDR3, the DNA is TGTGCCAGCAGCTTGGAGAGGTTTTACGAGCAGTACTTC.

The chain combines TRBV2 with TRBJ1-2; a weak D match, TRBD1 (5 bases). This CDR3 is built from 13 residues. Per germline, CDR1 SNHLY and CDR2 FYNNEI. Trimming shortened V by 7 bases and J by 4 bases, and 13 bases separated the two germline ends. The CDR3 region is CASTKTVSYGYTF. The CDR3 nucleotides read TGTGCCAGCACCAAGACAGTCAGCTATGGCTACACCTTC.

CDR3 in amino acids: CAISRLAGGQAYEQYF. CDR3 in DNA: TGTGCCATCAGTCGACTAGCGGGGGGCCAAGCCTACGAGCAGTACTTC. The rearrangement uses TRBV10-3 and TRBJ2-7; 13 positions agree with TRBD2. From germline, CDR1 is ENHRY and CDR2 SYGVKD. The CDR3 consists of 16 residues. V shed 5 bases, J shed 2 bases, and the junction held 6 bases outside the gene matches.

In its sample, this clone was seen a few times. V gene TRBV7-6 combines with J gene TRBJ1-1; unclear D gene. V was pared by 5 bases and J by 0 bases, with 19 bases between. The CDR3 has 17 amino acids. Germline loops: CDR1 SGHVS, CDR2 FNYEAQ. CDR3 protein: CASSLGRSPPLNTEAFF. CDR3 DNA: TGTGCCAGCAGCCTCGGGAGAAGCCCTCCCTTGAACACTGAAGCTTTCTTT.

The rearrangement joins TRBV2 to TRBJ1-1; the D gene is possibly TRBD1 (5 bases). Trimming took 7 bases from V and 1 from J, leaving 10 bases between them. CDR1 is SNHLY and CDR2 is FYNNEI in the germline V gene. CDR3 length equals 13 residues. The CDR3 here is CASTGDQNTEAFF. CDR3 nucleotides: TGTGCCAGCACGGGGGATCAGAACACTGAAGCTTTCTTT.